This T cell receptor beta chain stems from a study of cytomegalovirus exposure and HLA in healthy donors. The study's findings and limits: HLA alleles showed associations with some 17,000 TCR beta sequences in a later analysis, at a 0.05 false discovery rate.

The CDR3 spans 13 residues. CDR1 is GTSNPN and CDR2 is SVGIG in the germline V gene (reference sequence). The PCR employed 60 Vbeta primers together with 13 Jbeta primers. TCRdb keeps only in-frame clones here, not all; method: immunoSEQ multiplex PCR. The sample contains roughly 160,000 clones, roughly 80% of which appear only once. Comments on this clone: Its cognate antigen is unknown. Mismatch with germline at one junction end may stem from a read error. This specimen includes other DNA sequences encoding the same CDR3.

The V and J genes are TRBV30 and TRBJ1-1, with D possibly matching TRBD1 (5 bases). The receptor was derived from a man aged 25-40 years in good health and CMV-seronegative. Sequences were obtained from PBMCs. CDR3 in amino acids: CASTEQGGTEAFF. The CDR3 DNA reads TGTGCCTCAACCGAGCAGGGAGGGACTGAGGCTTTCTTT. The variable domain in full, completed from reference TRBV30 and TRBJ1-1, reads SQTIHQWPATLVQPVGSPLSLECTVEGTSNPNLYWYRQAAGRGLQLLFYSVGIGQISSEVPQNLSASRPQDRQFILSSKKLLLSDSGFYLCASTEQGGTEAFFGQGTRLTVV.